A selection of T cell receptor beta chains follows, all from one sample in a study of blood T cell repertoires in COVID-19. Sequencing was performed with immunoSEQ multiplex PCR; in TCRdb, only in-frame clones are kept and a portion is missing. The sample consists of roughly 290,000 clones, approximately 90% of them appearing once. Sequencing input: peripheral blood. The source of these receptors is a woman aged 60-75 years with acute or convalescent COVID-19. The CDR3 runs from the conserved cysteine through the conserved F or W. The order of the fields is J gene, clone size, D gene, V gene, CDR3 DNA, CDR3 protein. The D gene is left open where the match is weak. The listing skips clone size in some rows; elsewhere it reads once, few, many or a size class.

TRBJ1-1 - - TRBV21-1 TGTGCCAGCAGCAATAAAGGAGGGGGCTGCACTGAAGCTTTCTTT CASSNKGGGCTEAFF
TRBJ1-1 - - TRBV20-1 TGCAGTGCTAGTCGTGGGAGTACGAACACTGAAGCTTTCTTT CSASRGSTNTEAFF
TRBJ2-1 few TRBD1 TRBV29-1 TGCAGCAGGACAGGGGCAAACAATGAGCAGTTCTTC CSRTGANNEQFF
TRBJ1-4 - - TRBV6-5 TGTGCCAGCAGTTTTTGGGGGGCTAATGAAAAACTGTTTTTT CASSFWGANEKLFF
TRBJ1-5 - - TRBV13 TGTGCCAGCAGCTTAGGCAGGGCAGCGATTCAGCCCCAGCATTTT CASSLGRAAIQPQHF
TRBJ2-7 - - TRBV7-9 TGTGCCAGCAGCCCCCCCTTATCGGAGGAGCAGTACTTC CASSPPLSEEQYF
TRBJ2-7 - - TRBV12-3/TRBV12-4 TGTGCCAGCAAGGACTTTGACGGCGAGCAGTACTTC CASKDFDGEQYF
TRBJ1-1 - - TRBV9 TGTGCCAGCAGCGTGACCCGACAGCCCGTTACTGAAGCTTTCTTT CASSVTRQPVTEAFF
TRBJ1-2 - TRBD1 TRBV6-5 TGTGCCAGCAGTTTTTCCCGGACAGGGATTAACTATGGCTACACCTTC CASSFSRTGINYGYTF
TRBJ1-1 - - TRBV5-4 TGTGCCAGCAACCTGGACGGGGGGTACACTGAAGCTTTCTTT CASNLDGGYTEAFF
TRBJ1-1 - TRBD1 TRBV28 TGTGCCAGCAGGCGGAGGCAGGGGGAAACTGAAGCTTTCTTT CASRRRQGETEAFF
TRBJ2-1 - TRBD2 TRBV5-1 TGCGCCAGCAGCAATAGCGGACTAGCGGGGGGGCTCAGGAATGAGCAGTTCTTC CASSNSGLAGGLRNEQFF
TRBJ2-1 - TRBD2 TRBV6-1 TGTGCCAGCAGTGAGACCGGGACTAGCCCTGAGCAGTTCTTC CASSETGTSPEQFF
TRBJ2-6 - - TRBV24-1 TGTGCCACCAGTACAACAGCCTCTGGGGCCAACGTCCTGACTTTC CATSTTASGANVLTF
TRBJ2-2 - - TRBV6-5 TGTGCCGGATCCCGAGGGAGAGGCACCGGGGAGCTGTTTTTT CAGSRGRGTGELFF
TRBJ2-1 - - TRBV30 TGTGCCTGGAGTGTGCCGGGGAGCTCCTACAATGAGCAGTTCTTC CAWSVPGSSYNEQFF
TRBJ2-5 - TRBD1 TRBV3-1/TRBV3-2 TGTGCCAGCAGCCAAGATATTGACAGGGGACAAGAGACCCAGTACTTC CASSQDIDRGQETQYF
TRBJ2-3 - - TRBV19 TGTGCCAGTAACGGCGGAGGCTTCACAGATACGCAGTATTTT CASNGGGFTDTQYF
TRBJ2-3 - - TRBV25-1 TGTGCCAGCAGTGTACAGAGAGATACGCAGTATTTT CASSVQRDTQYF
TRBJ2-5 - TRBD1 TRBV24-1 TGTGCCACCAGTGACCCGGGACAGAGACTAGAGACCCAGTACTTC CATSDPGQRLETQYF
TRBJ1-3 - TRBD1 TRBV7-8 TGTGCCAGCAGCTATTCGAGGACAGGGTTTGGAAACACCATATATTTT CASSYSRTGFGNTIYF
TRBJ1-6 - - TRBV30 TGTGCCTGGAGCCCTTCGGGGGATTCACCCCTCCACTTT CAWSPSGDSPLHF
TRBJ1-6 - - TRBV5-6 TGTGCCAGCAGCTTGGAGGCGGGGACGCGAGGACCCCTCCACTTT CASSLEAGTRGPLHF
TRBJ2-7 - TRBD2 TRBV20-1 TGCAGTGCTAGTCTAGCGGGAGGTAGCTCCTACGAGCAGTACTTC CSASLAGGSSYEQYF
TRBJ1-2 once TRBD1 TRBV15 TGTGCCACCAGTGAAAGGGGGCGCGGCTATGGCTACACCTTC CATSERGRGYGYTF
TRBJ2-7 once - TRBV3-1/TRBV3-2 TGTGCCAGCAGTCCACAAGGGGGTCCCTACGAGCAGTACTTC CASSPQGGPYEQYF
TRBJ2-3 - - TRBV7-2 TGTGCCAGCAGCCAAGGGGGACATACGCAGTATTTT CASSQGGHTQYF
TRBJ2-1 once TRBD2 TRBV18 TGTGCCAGCTCACCACTAGCGGGGGTCTACGATGAGCAGTTCTTC CASSPLAGVYDEQFF
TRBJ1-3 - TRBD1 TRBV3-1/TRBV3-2 TGTGCCAGCAGGCCCCGGGACAGTCAATCCTCTGGAAACACCATATATTTT CASRPRDSQSSGNTIYF
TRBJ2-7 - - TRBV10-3 TGTGCCATCAAGAGGACAGACCCCTACGAGCAGTACTTC CAIKRTDPYEQYF
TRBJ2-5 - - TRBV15 TGTGCCACCAGCAGGGACACGGGAGAGACCCAGTACTTC CATSRDTGETQYF
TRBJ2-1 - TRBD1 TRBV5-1 TGCGCCAGCAGCGATGACAGGGCTGACTGGAGCTCCTACAATGAGCAGTTCTTC CASSDDRADWSSYNEQFF
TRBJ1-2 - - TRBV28 TGTGCCAGCAGTTTTGCGGGTAACTATGGCTACACCTTC CASSFAGNYGYTF
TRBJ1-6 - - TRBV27 TGTGCCAGCAGTTTAGAACCAGATTATAATTCACCCCTCCACTTT CASSLEPDYNSPLHF
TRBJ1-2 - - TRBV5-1 TGCGCCAGCAGCTCGCTCGACAGCTATGGCTACACCTTC CASSSLDSYGYTF
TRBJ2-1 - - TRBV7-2 TGTGCCAGCAGCCCCGAGGAGTTGCCGTTCTTC CASSPEELPFF
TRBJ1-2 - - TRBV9 TGTGCCAGCAGCGTAGCGATGGGGGCCGGCTATGGCTACACCTTC CASSVAMGAGYGYTF
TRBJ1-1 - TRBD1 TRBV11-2 TGTGCCAGCAGCTCGGGACAGTCCCTGAACACTGAAGCTTTCTTT CASSSGQSLNTEAFF
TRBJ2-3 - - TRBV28 TGTGCCAGCATTAAATCAGGACAGAGAGGCACAGATACGCAGTATTTT CASIKSGQRGTDTQYF
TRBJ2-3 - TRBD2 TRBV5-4 TGTGCCAGCAGCTTCGGGGGGGACACTAGCACAGATACGCAGTATTTT CASSFGGDTSTDTQYF
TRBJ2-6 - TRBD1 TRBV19 TGTGCCAGTAGTAGGGTAGGGTACAGGGGGCAAGGCTCTGGGGCCAACGTCCTGACTTTC CASSRVGYRGQGSGANVLTF
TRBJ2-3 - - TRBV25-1 TGTGCCAGCAGTGATGAGAGGCAAGATACGCAGTATTTT CASSDERQDTQYF
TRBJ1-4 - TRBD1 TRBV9 TGTGCCAGCAGCGTAGCCGCAGGGGGCCGAGAAAAACTGTTTTTT CASSVAAGGREKLFF
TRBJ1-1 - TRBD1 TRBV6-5 TGTGCCAGCACCCCGACAGGGGGGAGAACTGAAGCTTTCTTT CASTPTGGRTEAFF
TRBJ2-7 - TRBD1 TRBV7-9 TGTGCCAGCAGCGCCCAGGGGACAGGGACCTACGAGCAGTACTTC CASSAQGTGTYEQYF
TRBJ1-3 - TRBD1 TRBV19 TGTGCCAGTAGCCCCTTAGGGACAGGGAAACGAAACACCATATATTTT CASSPLGTGKRNTIYF
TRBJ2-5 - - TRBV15 TGTGCCACCAGCAGTCTCATAGAATTGCGGGAGACCCAGTACTTC CATSSLIELRETQYF
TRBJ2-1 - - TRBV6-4 TGTGCCAGCAGCTCGACAGCGGGTAATGAGCAGTTCTTC CASSSTAGNEQFF